This T cell receptor (beta chain) is from a study of T cell responses to AZD1222 COVID-19 vaccine. Findings and limits, study-wide: Repertoires were obtained solely post-peak T cell response. Spike-specific TCR breadth and depth rose after two AZD1222 doses.

Profiled with immunoSEQ multiplex PCR; TCRdb holds only in-frame clones, not every one. The sample includes around 53,000 clones, more than 70% of them seen just once. Deletions cut 1 base from V and 5 bases from J, with 12 bases between. The CDR3 consists of 16 residues. Germline assignment: CDR1 SGHVS and CDR2 FQNEAQ. Remarks on this clone: Antigen: not known.

The source is an adult in good health. The rearrangement uses TRBV7-8 and TRBJ2-6; the D is unclear. The source material was peripheral blood, sampled on day 0 of MenACWY control vaccination. The CDR3 here is CASSLGRGKRANVLTF. The CDR3 region has the DNA TGTGCCAGCAGCTTAGGTAGAGGAAAAAGGGCCAACGTCCTGACTTTC.